This TCR beta chain was recovered during a study of T cell responses to AZD1222 COVID-19 vaccine. Regarding this clone: Antigen: not known.

Study-wide results and caveats: Females made up more of the donors, who were largely white British, and clonal diversity may have come out too low.

CDR1 and CDR2 (germline): SGHAT, FQNNGV. Trimming cost V 3 bases and J 1 base, with 19 bases left between them. The CDR3 is 17 residues long. The analysis combined second doses at about 4 or about 12 weeks. This table comes from immunoSEQ multiplex PCR, and its TCRdb copy is limited to in-frame clones, with some not included. The table includes 100,000 to 150,000 clones, 80% to 95% detected once. The sequence was obtained from an adult who received the AZD1222 COVID-19 vaccine. The sample consisted of peripheral blood, taken 28 days after the second AZD1222 dose. The chain links TRBV11-2 to TRBJ2-7; the D gene could be TRBD1 or TRBD2 (6 bases each). The CDR3 spells CASSLTGARVVSYEQYF. DNA for the CDR3: TGTGCCAGCAGCTTGACGGGGGCCAGGGTGGTTTCCTACGAGCAGTACTTC.